This T cell receptor beta chain was sequenced in a study of T cells in Graves' hyperthyroidism and ophthalmopathy. Whole-study findings and limits: The blood repertoire included most of the expanded thyroid clonotypes above 0.001.

This CDR3 region has 15 residues. The V gene lost 3 bases and the J gene lost 9 bases, with 18 bases spanning the gap. There are many counts of this clonotype. What it binds is unknown. The TCR beta CDR3 regions underwent amplification using RNA transcripts as the source. The HTBI set primed first-round TCR CDR3 RT-PCR. Each CDR3 protein gets one entry after TCRdb re-called the multiplex PCR reads with MiXCR. The table lists over 450,000 distinct CDR3 sequences, roughly an eighth of them singletons, with about 17% in the top ten. V is TRBV12-3 or TRBV12-4 and J is TRBJ2-1, with D possibly matching TRBD2 (7 bases). The sequence derives from a woman younger than 35 with Graves' hyperthyroidism. Sequencing input: blood. CDR3 protein: CASSFWPEGGGEQFF. CDR3 sequence (DNA): TGTGCCAGCAGTTTCTGGCCGGAGGGGGGGGGTGAGCAGTTCTTC.